This section outlines one TCR beta chain sequence together with its context. This sample was taken from a study of T cell changes during pregnancy in multiple sclerosis. Germline CDR1 reads SGHRS; CDR2 reads YFSETQ. The CDR3 sequence is 14 residues long. Trimming removed 0 bases from V and 7 bases from J, with 13 bases in between. The protocol was immunoSEQ multiplex PCR, while the TCRdb copy is restricted to in-frame clones and leaves out a portion. The data show roughly 52,000 clones, 94% seen once. Sequenced here: CD8+ T cells from peripheral blood mononuclear cells, sampled before pregnancy. V gene TRBV5-1 combines with J gene TRBJ1-1; a possible D gene is TRBD1 (6 bases). The sequence was obtained from a female donor with multiple sclerosis, enrolled in a pregnancy study. Written as DNA, the CDR3 is TGCGCCAGCAGCTTGGACCACACAGGGATTGAAGCTTTCTTT. It encodes CASSLDHTGIEAFF.